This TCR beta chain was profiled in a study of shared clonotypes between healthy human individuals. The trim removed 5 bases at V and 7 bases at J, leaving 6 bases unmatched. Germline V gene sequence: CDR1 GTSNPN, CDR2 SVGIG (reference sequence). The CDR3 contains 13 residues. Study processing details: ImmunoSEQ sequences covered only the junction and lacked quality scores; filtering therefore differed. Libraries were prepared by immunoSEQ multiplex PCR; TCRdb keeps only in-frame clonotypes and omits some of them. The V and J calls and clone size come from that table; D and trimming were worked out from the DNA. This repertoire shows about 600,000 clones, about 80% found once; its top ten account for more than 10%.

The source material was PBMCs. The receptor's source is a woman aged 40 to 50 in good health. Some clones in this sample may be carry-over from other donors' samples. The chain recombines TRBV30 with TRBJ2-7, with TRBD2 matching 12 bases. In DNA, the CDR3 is TGTGCCTGGGAACTAGCGGGAGGTTGGGAGCAGTACTTC. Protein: CAWELAGGWEQYF.